Included here is one TCR beta chain sequence, with context. This record comes from a study of blood T cell repertoires in COVID-19. Turning to the study itself: The samples span acute and convalescent COVID-19 from the United States, Italy and Spain.

This CDR3 is 11 amino acids long. V was clipped by 8 bases and J by 7 bases, with 12 bases between them. Germline assignment: CDR1 SNHLY and CDR2 FYNNEI. Per the authors' pipeline: Researchers report that nucleated cell counts were estimated from reference gene primer amplification. Using immunoSEQ multiplex PCR, the repertoire was profiled, and TCRdb retains in-frame clones only, with some absent. V and J calls and clone size are given by that table; D and trimming were obtained from the DNA. The sample includes 200,000 to 300,000 clones, 90% seen only once; the top ten take approximately 4%. Sample: peripheral blood. The clonotype comes from a woman in her thirties or forties with acute or convalescent COVID-19. The chain joins TRBV2 to TRBJ2-7; TRBD1 is a possible D gene (6 bases). As DNA, the CDR3 is TGTGCCAGCGTGGAGAGGGGGGAGCAGTACGTC. This codes for CASVERGEQYV.